One and the same sample provided the 24 T cell receptor beta chains below, sequenced in a study of blood T cell repertoires in COVID-19 (TCRdb year 2020). Receptor amplification or capture employed the immunoSEQ multiplex PCR assay. TCRdb limited this immuneACCESS table to in-frame rearrangements with V and J called. A share of clones is missing; checked studies link under half to unresolved V genes, and the rest is unexplained. This sample lists tens of thousands of clones; more than 80% were detected once. Jointly, the top ten make up 2.7% of the sample. The sample comprised peripheral blood. All receptors come from a man aged 45-60 years with COVID-19, enrolled during active disease.

This chain uses TRBV10-3 with TRBJ1-3, with 9 bases identical to TRBD1. Trimming removed 6 bases from V and 4 bases from J; junction bases left unmatched: 7. The CDR3 extends over 15 amino acids. Germline V gene lookup returns CDR1 ENHRY and CDR2 SYGVKD. CDR3 sequence (DNA): TGTGCCATCAGGGAGGACAGGGGAAGCGGAAACACCATATATTTT. Protein sequence: CAIREDRGSGNTIYF.

The chain joins TRBV3-1 (or the pseudogene TRBV3-2) to TRBJ2-3, with a weak D call TRBD1 (6 bases). The germline V and J ends were trimmed by 4 bases and 2 bases, with 16 bases remaining between them. This CDR3 is built from 16 residues. Per germline, CDR1 LGHDT and CDR2 YNNKEL (reference sequence). The CDR3, as DNA: TGTGCCAGCAGCCCGCGCGGACAGATCCTCACAGATACGCAGTATTTT. Its translation: CASSPRGQILTDTQYF.

This clone showed up just once. The chain couples TRBV30 to TRBJ2-3, with a tentative D call TRBD1 (5 bases). V lost 0 bases and J 0 bases, leaving 10 bases between the germline ends. CDR1 GTSNPN and CDR2 SVGIG come from the germline V gene (reference sequence). CDR3 length equals 15 residues. The CDR3 loop is CAWSVIGVSTDTQYF. CDR3 nucleotides: TGTGCCTGGAGTGTAATAGGGGTTAGCACAGATACGCAGTATTTT. The variable domain in full, with the rest retrieved from reference TRBV30 and TRBJ2-3, is SQTIHQWPATLVQPVGSPLSLECTVEGTSNPNLYWYRQAAGRGLQLLFYSVGIGQISSEVPQNLSASRPQDRQFILSSKKLLLSDSGFYLCAWSVIGVSTDTQYFGPGTRLTVL.

This rearrangement joins TRBV2 to TRBJ2-7; 10 bases align to TRBD1. Germline-derived CDR1 and CDR2 are SNHLY and FYNNEI. The trim removed 8 bases at V and 4 bases at J, leaving 5 bases unmatched. The CDR3 covers 13 residues. The CDR3 reads CASLGTGDYEQYF. In DNA form, the CDR3 reads TGTGCCAGCCTCGGGACAGGGGATTACGAGCAGTACTTC.

This clone was detected only once. CDR3 amino acids: CASRRTGMNTEAFF. The DNA of the CDR3 is TGTGCCAGCAGGCGGACAGGCATGAACACTGAAGCTTTCTTT. V and J are TRBV3-1 (or the pseudogene TRBV3-2) and TRBJ1-1, with 7 bases lining up with TRBD1. CDR1 is LGHDT, CDR2 YNNKEL, per germline (reference sequence). The CDR3 has 14 residues. Trimming cost V 6 bases and J 0 bases; bases outside gene matches: 4.

The DNA of the CDR3 is TGTGCCAGCTCACCAACCCTGTCGGAGCCTGAAGCTTTCTTT. This translates into CASSPTLSEPEAFF. The chain links TRBV18 to TRBJ1-1, with D hard to call. This CDR3 has 14 residues. The germline CDR1 and CDR2 sequences are KGHSH and LQKENI. Trimming took 2 bases from V and 6 from J, leaving 13 bases between them.

V and J are TRBV6-8 and TRBJ1-1; D might be TRBD1 (5 bases). CDR3 length equals 16 residues. V was trimmed by 3 bases and J by 6 bases, leaving 20 bases between them. The germline V gene has CDR1 MNHGY and CDR2 SAAAGT. This CDR3 is CASSYSSRAVSPEAFF. In DNA form, the CDR3 reads TGTGCCAGCAGTTATAGCTCCAGGGCGGTCTCGCCTGAAGCTTTCTTT.

The chain combines TRBV6-5 with TRBJ1-6; D is perhaps TRBD1 (5 bases). Germline V gene sequence: CDR1 MNHEY, CDR2 SVGAGI. Trimming shortened V by 0 bases and J by 8 bases, and 11 bases separated the two germline ends. The CDR3 runs to 15 residues. CDR3 DNA sequence: TGTGCCAGCAGTTACTCGGAGTGGGGCGATTCACCCCTCCACTTT. It codes for CASSYSEWGDSPLHF.

V usage is TRBV12-3 or TRBV12-4 and J usage is TRBJ1-2; D may be TRBD1 (5 bases). The germline V and J ends were trimmed by 6 bases and 8 bases, with 13 bases remaining between them. The CDR3 has 12 amino acids. Here the CDR3 DNA reads TGTGCCAGCAGGGGGCCTAAAGGCGGCTACACCTTC. Its protein product is CASRGPKGGYTF.

This chain connects TRBV2 to TRBJ1-2; D gene uncertain. V was clipped by 4 bases and J by 0 bases, with 9 bases between them. The V gene's germline CDR1 is SNHLY and CDR2 FYNNEI. CDR3 length: 14 residues. CDR3 in DNA: TGTGCCAGCAGTGGAGCCAGTGCTAACTATGGCTACACCTTC. Protein: CASSGASANYGYTF.

The chain has TRBV6-5 and TRBJ1-6; 11 nucleotides line up with TRBD1. V lost 6 bases and J lost 9; bases outside the gene matches: 7. This CDR3 is built from 15 residues. Germline V gives CDR1 MNHEY, CDR2 SVGAGI. The CDR3 bases are TGTGCCAGCAGGTACCCGGGACAGGGGGGTTCACCCCTCCACTTT. It yields the protein CASRYPGQGGSPLHF.

V and J are TRBV1 and TRBJ2-5; the table's D call, TRBD2, was not checked against the DNA. TRBV1 is termed a pseudogene. The CDR3 has 17 residues. The CDR3: CTSSRNVRGGTRETQYF. The CDR3 DNA reads TGCACCAGCAGCCGCAACGTCCGCGGGGGAACCAGGGAGACCCAGTACTTC.

This clone has just one count. The rearrangement uses TRBV7-6 and TRBJ2-7, with D perhaps matching TRBD2 (6 bases). Germline V gene lookup returns CDR1 SGHVS and CDR2 FNYEAQ. The CDR3 covers 17 residues. Trimming pared 0 bases from V and 2 bases from J, leaving 17 bases between. The CDR3 coding sequence is TGTGCCAGCAGCTTAGCGGAGGGGCACACTCAAACCTACGAGCAGTACTTC. Its protein is CASSLAEGHTQTYEQYF.

CDR3 amino acids: CASSQGTGRRNQPQHF. CDR3 DNA: TGTGCCAGCAGCCAAGGGACAGGCCGTCGTAATCAGCCCCAGCATTTT. The chain recombines TRBV3-1 (or the pseudogene TRBV3-2) with TRBJ1-5, with TRBD1 identical over 7 bases. J was trimmed by 4 bases and V by 1 base; bases with no gene match: 7. This CDR3 spans 16 amino acids. Germline V lookup: CDR1 LGHDT, CDR2 YNNKEL (reference sequence).

This sequence joins TRBV3-1 (or the pseudogene TRBV3-2) and TRBJ2-1; TRBD1 might be the D (6 bases). CDR3 size: 13 residues. The V gene's germline CDR1 is LGHDT and CDR2 YNNKEL (reference sequence). V was trimmed by 0 bases and J by 8 bases, leaving 8 bases between them. The CDR3: CASSQDRGDEQFF. CDR3 nucleotides: TGTGCCAGCAGCCAAGACAGGGGAGATGAGCAGTTCTTC.

This clone was counted once. The rearrangement uses TRBV28 and TRBJ2-7; no clear D. The V gene's germline CDR1 is MDHEN and CDR2 SYDVKM. V lost 4 bases and J 3 bases, leaving 10 bases between the germline ends. The CDR3 is made up of 13 amino acids. The CDR3 nucleotides are TGTGCCAGCAGTTCTGGGCAGAGCTACGAGCAGTACTTC. This sequence encodes CASSSGQSYEQYF.

This clone was found once. The genes are TRBV19 and TRBJ2-7; a possible D gene is TRBD1 (6 bases). This CDR3 is built from 15 residues. In germline, CDR1 is LNHDA, CDR2 SQIVND (reference sequence). V lost 4 bases and J lost 4, with 17 bases in between. The CDR3 protein is CASSRAGETRYEQYF. In nucleotides, the CDR3 is TGTGCCAGTAGTAGAGCAGGGGAGACTCGGTACGAGCAGTACTTC.

The chain is built from TRBV5-1 and TRBJ2-1; the match to TRBD2 covers 10 bases. In germline, CDR1 is SGHRS, CDR2 YFSETQ. J lost 2 bases, V lost 3 bases, and 2 bases had no gene match. The CDR3 has 15 amino acids. CDR3 protein: CASSSSGGAYNEQFF. The CDR3 DNA reads TGCGCCAGCAGCTCCAGCGGGGGGGCCTACAATGAGCAGTTCTTC.

The CDR3 region has the DNA TGTGCCAGCAGCGTAGTTCCGGCGGGTTTCTACGAGCAGTACTTC. The encoded protein is CASSVVPAGFYEQYF. The V and J genes are TRBV9 and TRBJ2-7, with TRBD2 as a possible D gene (5 bases). V gave up 0 bases and J gave up 3 bases, with 13 bases separating them. In germline, CDR1 is SGDLS, CDR2 YYNGEE. CDR3 length: 15 residues.

The chain is built from TRBV21-1 and TRBJ1-1; no DNA check was done on the table's D call, TRBD1. TRBV21-1 represents a pseudogene. The CDR3 consists of 17 residues. CDR3 loop: CASSKWPRQVLNTEAFF. The CDR3 DNA sequence: TGTGCCAGCAGCAAATGGCCCCGACAGGTCTTGAACACTGAAGCTTTCTTT.

This chain connects TRBV18 to TRBJ2-5; TRBD1 aligns across 7 bases. The CDR3 is 16 amino acids. Trimming at V came to 1 base and at J to 2 bases, leaving 7 bases not matched to a gene. The germline gives CDR1 KGHSH, CDR2 LQKENI. CDR3 sequence (DNA): TGTGCCAGCTCACCACGTGCGAAGGGGGCACAAGAGACCCAGTACTTC. It is translated as CASSPRAKGAQETQYF.

The chain is built from TRBV25-1 and TRBJ1-1; 7 bases map to TRBD1. V shed 1 base and J 4 bases; nucleotides not matched to a gene: 6. From germline, CDR1 is MGHDK and CDR2 SYGVNS. The CDR3 length is 15 residues. CDR3 nucleotide sequence: TGTGCCAGCAGTGAATCCTTAGGGGGCTCCACTGAAGCTTTCTTT. It encodes CASSESLGGSTEAFF.

This chain uses TRBV3-1 (or the pseudogene TRBV3-2) with TRBJ2-3, with a possible D match to TRBD2 (6 bases). Germline V CDR1 and CDR2: LGHDT, YNNKEL (reference sequence). The CDR3 spans 15 residues. V was shortened by 1 base and J by 3 bases, with 11 bases between the two germline ends. CDR3 sequence reads: CASSQGGTWTDTQYF. The DNA of the CDR3 is TGTGCCAGCAGCCAAGGAGGGACTTGGACAGATACGCAGTATTTT.

The chain joins TRBV30 to TRBJ1-1, with D unclear. The CDR3 extends over 15 amino acids. Trimming took 0 bases from V and 1 from J, leaving 12 bases between them. The germline gives CDR1 GTSNPN, CDR2 SVGIG (reference sequence). CDR3 residues: CAWSVSHYRNTEAFF. The CDR3 DNA follows: TGTGCCTGGAGTGTATCCCATTACAGGAACACTGAAGCTTTCTTT. Full variable domain (outside the CDR3, taken from reference TRBV30 and TRBJ1-1): SQTIHQWPATLVQPVGSPLSLECTVEGTSNPNLYWYRQAAGRGLQLLFYSVGIGQISSEVPQNLSASRPQDRQFILSSKKLLLSDSGFYLCAWSVSHYRNTEAFFGQGTRLTVV.